The rows below give T cell receptor beta chains drawn from one sample of a study of T-cell memory formation after mild COVID-19. TCRdb used MiXCR to reprocess the 5' RACE reads, holding one entry per CDR3 protein. Of under 85,000 distinct CDR3 sequences detected, about 15% appear once; the ten largest clones hold around 29%. The material sequenced was PBMCs or a T cell subset sorted from them (not recorded which). The receptors shown here come from an adult woman who had mild COVID-19 (a few samples of this study predate the infection). Cell type and time point are not known. CDR3s include the opening cysteine and the closing phenylalanine or tryptophan. The D gene is left open where the match is weak. Only part of the rows carry a size: once, few, many, or a class if the clone is expanded.

v_call	j_call	d_call	cdr3_length	clone_size	cdr3_aa	cdr3_nt
TRBV12-3/TRBV12-4	TRBJ2-7	NA	14	NA	CASSPRGRNYEQYF	TGTGCCAGCAGTCCCCGGGGGAGAAACTACGAGCAGTACTTC
TRBV10-1	TRBJ2-7	NA	16	few	CASRVAGRVATYEQYF	TGCGCCAGCAGGGTGGCCGGGCGGGTGGCGACCTACGAGCAGTACTTC
TRBV6-2/TRBV6-3	TRBJ1-4	NA	13	few	CASSGGLEEKLFF	TGTGCCAGCAGTGGGGGACTCGAAGAAAAACTGTTTTTT
TRBV5-1	TRBJ2-7	TRBD2	16	NA	CASSPPGAGGVREQYF	TGCGCCAGCAGCCCCCCGGGGGCGGGGGGCGTTCGCGAGCAGTACTTC
TRBV12-3/TRBV12-4	TRBJ2-5	NA	14	few	CASSPTGRGETQYF	TGTGCCAGCAGCCCGACAGGGAGGGGAGAGACCCAGTACTTC
TRBV7-9	TRBJ2-5	NA	14	few	CASSLAGVQETQYF	TGTGCCAGCAGCTTAGCGGGAGTTCAAGAGACCCAGTACTTC
TRBV9	TRBJ2-7	NA	15	few	CASSVDPEPTYEQYF	TGTGCCAGCAGCGTAGACCCGGAGCCCACCTACGAGCAGTACTTC
TRBV18	TRBJ2-1	NA	13	NA	CASSGDDYNEQFF	TGTGCCAGCTCGGGAGATGACTACAATGAGCAGTTCTTC
TRBV29-1	TRBJ1-2	NA	11	NA	CSAWRQFEYTF	TGCAGCGCCTGGAGACAATTCGAGTACACCTTC
TRBV14	TRBJ2-5	NA	15	few	CASSQAWGIGETQYF	TGTGCCAGCAGCCAAGCGTGGGGTATCGGAGAGACCCAGTACTTC
TRBV9	TRBJ1-5	TRBD1	14	few	CASSEGQGLQPQHF	TGTGCCAGCAGTGAGGGACAGGGCTTGCAACCCCAGCATTTT
TRBV4-1	TRBJ2-5	TRBD2	19	NA	CASSQDRLAAKLTQETQYF	TGCGCCAGCAGCCAAGATCGGCTAGCGGCAAAATTGACTCAAGAGACCCAGTACTTC
TRBV6-5	TRBJ2-3	NA	13	few	CASSPGSTDTQYF	TGTGCCAGCAGCCCTGGAAGCACAGATACGCAGTATTTT
TRBV27	TRBJ2-4	NA	14	NA	CASSLSRDRDIQYF	TGTGCCAGCAGTCTCTCCCGGGACCGAGACATTCAGTACTTC
TRBV7-9	TRBJ2-1	TRBD2	14	few	CASSSRGGINEQFF	TGTGCCAGCAGTTCGCGGGGGGGCATCAATGAGCAGTTCTTC
TRBV20-1	TRBJ2-1	NA	14	NA	CSARGRQTSGEQFF	TGCAGTGCTAGAGGTCGGCAGACCTCGGGTGAGCAGTTCTTC
TRBV19	TRBJ2-7	NA	15	few	CASSSTPGPYYEQYF	TGTGCCAGTAGTTCCACCCCCGGGCCCTACTACGAGCAGTACTTC
TRBV29-1	TRBJ2-1	NA	16	NA	CSVGGLRQDLLGEQFF	TGCAGCGTTGGCGGTTTGAGACAGGACCTTTTGGGTGAGCAGTTCTTC
TRBV15	TRBJ2-7	NA	13	many	CATSMAGAYEQYF	TGTGCCACCAGCATGGCTGGAGCCTACGAGCAGTACTTC
TRBV4-2	TRBJ2-3	NA	16	NA	CASSQEATSSTDTQYF	TGTGCCAGCAGCCAAGAAGCCACTAGCAGCACAGATACGCAGTATTTT
TRBV19	TRBJ2-1	TRBD2	15	NA	CASSRGVPFYNEQFF	TGTGCCAGTAGTCGGGGGGTTCCCTTCTACAATGAGCAGTTCTTC
TRBV4-3	TRBJ2-7	TRBD1	15	NA	CASSHPGQGVYEQYF	TGCGCCAGCAGCCACCCGGGACAGGGGGTATACGAGCAGTACTTC
TRBV12-3/TRBV12-4	TRBJ2-5	TRBD2	18	NA	CASSVNPGLALIQETQYF	TGTGCCAGCAGCGTTAACCCGGGACTAGCGTTAATTCAAGAGACCCAGTACTTC
TRBV29-1	TRBJ1-1	TRBD1	12	NA	CSVLTGVSEAFF	TGCAGCGTTCTGACAGGGGTGAGTGAAGCTTTCTTT
TRBV7-8	TRBJ2-5	NA	14	NA	CASSYTRNQETQYF	TGTGCCAGCAGCTACACACGAAACCAAGAGACCCAGTACTTC
TRBV9	TRBJ1-1	NA	14	few	CASSVGTANTEAFF	TGTGCCAGCAGCGTGGGGACGGCGAACACTGAAGCTTTCTTT
TRBV5-1	TRBJ2-6	NA	16	many	CASSFSGYSGANVLTF	TGCGCCAGCAGCTTCTCAGGGTACTCTGGGGCCAACGTCCTGACTTTC
TRBV7-8	TRBJ2-7	NA	12	few	CASGGQPHEQYF	TGTGCCAGCGGCGGACAACCCCACGAGCAGTACTTC
TRBV4-1	TRBJ1-1	NA	13	few	CASSQPYGTEAFF	TGCGCCAGCAGCCAACCTTATGGCACTGAAGCTTTCTTT
TRBV15	TRBJ2-7	NA	17	NA	CATSRGWVQGDLGEQYF	TGTGCCACCAGCAGAGGATGGGTACAGGGTGATTTGGGGGAGCAGTACTTC
TRBV7-9	TRBJ2-7	NA	14	many	CASSLVGSSYEQYF	TGTGCCAGCAGCTTAGTCGGTAGCTCCTACGAGCAGTACTTC
TRBV12-3/TRBV12-4	TRBJ1-2	NA	14	few	CASTQGPTFYGYTF	TGTGCCAGCACCCAAGGCCCAACCTTCTATGGCTACACCTTC
TRBV7-2	TRBJ1-4	NA	19	NA	CASSNRKGLSIGANEKLFF	TGTGCCAGCAGTAATAGGAAGGGGTTATCTATAGGGGCTAATGAAAAACTGTTTTTT
TRBV12-3/TRBV12-4	TRBJ1-2	NA	15	NA	CASSPHPSSNYGYTF	TGTGCCAGCAGTCCCCACCCGTCAAGTAACTATGGCTACACCTTC
TRBV7-3	TRBJ2-5	TRBD2	16	many	CASSELAGMGQETQYF	TGTGCCAGCAGCGAACTAGCGGGGATGGGACAAGAGACCCAGTACTTC
TRBV30	TRBJ1-3	NA	12	few	CAWSVLGNTIYF	TGTGCCTGGAGTGTACTTGGAAACACCATATATTTT
TRBV5-6	TRBJ2-1	NA	13	NA	CASSLARGNEQFF	TGTGCCAGCAGCTTGGCCCGTGGCAATGAGCAGTTCTTC
TRBV7-9	TRBJ2-1	TRBD2	15	many	CASREAGASYNEQFF	TGTGCCAGCAGGGAAGCGGGGGCATCCTACAATGAGCAGTTCTTC
TRBV12-3/TRBV12-4	TRBJ2-1	NA	14	few	CASSPGQDYNEQFF	TGTGCCAGCAGTCCGGGACAAGACTACAATGAGCAGTTCTTC